This TCR beta chain was obtained from a study of blood T cell repertoires in COVID-19. Study summary: Samples of COVID-19 (acute and convalescent) were obtained from the United States, Italy and Spain.

The CDR3 loop spans 15 amino acids. The V gene lost 4 bases and the J gene lost 3 bases, with 17 bases spanning the gap. CDR1 SGDLS and CDR2 YYNGEE come from the germline V gene. TCRdb's copy holds only in-frame clones and misses some; the assay was immunoSEQ multiplex PCR. Of about 250,000 clones in the sample, about nine tenths were seen once. Participants were aged about 18 to 90 years, lived in 24 US areas, and enrolled virtually. Membership in each cohort depended on participant-reported clinical history. Among Cohort 3 donors, those recovered had two negative PCRs, clearance, or symptom resolution.

This TCR came from a middle-aged man who had recovered from COVID-19. The sequenced sample was PBMCs or T cells enriched from blood (not recorded which). The chain uses TRBV9 and TRBJ2-7, with a weak D call TRBD2 (5 bases). Here the CDR3 reads CASSPGGGRIYEQYF. The CDR3 region has the DNA TGTGCCAGCAGCCCCGGCGGCGGGCGAATCTACGAGCAGTACTTC.